The sequence of this T cell receptor (beta chain) was determined in a study of beta chain features in type 1 diabetes. Study conclusions and caveats: In all four CD4+ subsets, TCRB CDR3 length was significantly, moderately reduced in type 1 diabetes. These data did not resolve whether HLA type affects TCRB rearrangement.

The CDR3 length is 14 residues. Germline V gives CDR1 MNHEY, CDR2 SVGAGI. V lost 5 bases, J lost 7 bases, and 6 bases stayed unmatched. Using CD45RO/CCR7/CD25/CD127/CD95/CD27, CD4+ naive, central memory, regulatory and stem cell-like memory cells were sorted. Details on this clone: Its antigen is undetermined.

Of the isolated RNA, all was reverse transcribed, and so the sequenced material was expressed TCRB transcripts. Method: immunoSEQ multiplex PCR; TCRdb's copy keeps in-frame clones and lacks some. The sample holds roughly 240,000 clones; approximately 24% are singletons and the top ten take 0.012%. The V gene is TRBV6-5, the J gene TRBJ1-2, with 11 nucleotides matching TRBD1. Source material: naive CD4+ T cells from blood. The TCR comes from a woman aged 25-40 years with type 1 diabetes. CDR3 region: CASSPGQGAGGYTF. The CDR3 bases are TGTGCCAGCAGTCCAGGACAGGGGGCAGGTGGCTACACCTTC.